This T cell receptor beta chain emerged from a study of T cell responses to AZD1222 COVID-19 vaccine. Study-wide points: Clonal diversity was possibly underestimated, and white British individuals and females predominated among donors. Close to half of spike-specific TCRs reportedly recognize unmutated variant regions.

In the case of this clone: Its antigen is as yet unknown.

The assay was immunoSEQ multiplex PCR, and TCRdb's table has in-frame clones only and misses some. There are about 170,000 clones in the sample; 85% to 90% occur only once, and 4% to 4.5% lies in the top ten. The CDR3 is 16 residues long. CDR1 is WSHSY and CDR2 is SAAADI in the germline V gene. With 8 bases clipped from V and 4 bases from J, the junction kept 15 bases outside the gene matches. The sequenced sample was peripheral blood, obtained 28 days after the second dose of the MenACWY control vaccine. The receptor was isolated from an adult who received the MenACWY meningococcal vaccine as a control. The chain has TRBV10-2 and TRBJ2-7; 9 nucleotides align to TRBD2. The CDR3 DNA follows: TGCGCCAGCGGACAACTAGCGGGTCTAGAGTTTTACGAGCAGTACTTC. Its translation is CASGQLAGLEFYEQYF.